The rows below give T cell receptor beta chains drawn from one sample of a study of human T cells and chemical hapten exposure. In TCRdb, the RACE reads were re-called with MiXCR into one record per CDR3 protein. The sample includes approximately 160,000 distinct CDR3 sequences, 25% to 35% of them seen just once. The sequencing used whole blood, collected in connection with sensitization to the hapten diphenylcyclopropenone (DPC). These receptor sequences come from a woman aged 18-30 years with alopecia areata. Some clones in this sample may be carry-over from other donors' samples. Both conserved end residues are part of each CDR3. The order of the fields is V gene, J gene, clone size, D gene, CDR3 protein, CDR3 DNA. A D gene is named only where the DNA matches it firmly. Clone sizes are given selectively: once, few, many, or a class where the clone is expanded.

V gene: TRBV27; J gene: TRBJ1-2; clone size: few; D gene: TRBD1; CDR3 protein: CASSLLGQRGYTF; CDR3 DNA: TGTGCCAGCAGTTTACTGGGACAGAGGGGCTACACCTTC
V gene: TRBV27; J gene: TRBJ2-3; clone size: many; D gene: TRBD2; CDR3 protein: CASTRLAGSSTDTQYF; CDR3 DNA: TGTGCCAGCACCCGACTAGCGGGCTCTAGCACAGATACGCAGTATTTT
V gene: TRBV4-3; J gene: TRBJ2-3; clone size: .; D gene: .; CDR3 protein: CASSHLARATDTQYF; CDR3 DNA: TGCGCCAGCAGCCACCTGGCACGGGCGACAGATACGCAGTATTTT
V gene: TRBV3-1; J gene: TRBJ2-3; clone size: many; D gene: .; CDR3 protein: CASSQVDGNTQYF; CDR3 DNA: TGTGCCAGCAGCCAAGTGGACGGTAATACGCAGTATTTT
V gene: TRBV29-1; J gene: TRBJ1-3; clone size: few; D gene: TRBD1; CDR3 protein: CSVGSQGAGNTIYF; CDR3 DNA: TGCAGCGTTGGTAGCCAGGGGGCTGGAAACACCATATATTTT
V gene: TRBV20-1; J gene: TRBJ1-6; clone size: .; D gene: TRBD1; CDR3 protein: CSAQGGGSPLHF; CDR3 DNA: TGCAGTGCTCAGGGGGGCGGTTCACCCCTCCACTTT
V gene: TRBV7-9; J gene: TRBJ2-5; clone size: few; D gene: .; CDR3 protein: CASSQESQYF; CDR3 DNA: TGTGCCAGCAGCCAAGAGTCCCAGTACTTC
V gene: TRBV4-1; J gene: TRBJ2-7; clone size: .; D gene: .; CDR3 protein: CASSQVGRAGSYEQYF; CDR3 DNA: TGCGCCAGCAGCCAAGTCGGCAGGGCGGGGTCCTACGAGCAGTACTTC
V gene: TRBV7-3; J gene: TRBJ1-2; clone size: few; D gene: .; CDR3 protein: CASSPRDGYGYTF; CDR3 DNA: TGTGCCAGCAGCCCACGGGACGGCTATGGCTACACCTTC
V gene: TRBV30; J gene: TRBJ2-1; clone size: .; D gene: .; CDR3 protein: CAWSVWGPYNEQFF; CDR3 DNA: TGTGCCTGGAGTGTCTGGGGACCCTACAATGAGCAGTTCTTC
V gene: TRBV29-1; J gene: TRBJ1-6; clone size: few; D gene: .; CDR3 protein: CSVADRYNSPLHF; CDR3 DNA: TGCAGCGTTGCAGACAGGTATAATTCACCCCTCCACTTT
V gene: TRBV9; J gene: TRBJ2-2; clone size: .; D gene: .; CDR3 protein: CASSVGGAGLGTGELFF; CDR3 DNA: TGTGCCAGCAGCGTAGGGGGCGCGGGATTGGGCACCGGGGAGCTGTTTTTT
V gene: TRBV10-3; J gene: TRBJ2-7; clone size: few; D gene: .; CDR3 protein: CAISDRYEQYF; CDR3 DNA: TGTGCCATCAGTGACAGATACGAGCAGTACTTC
V gene: TRBV7-2; J gene: TRBJ2-7; clone size: few; D gene: .; CDR3 protein: CASSSRGLGPGEQYF; CDR3 DNA: TGTGCCAGCAGCTCACGGGGCCTCGGGCCGGGAGAGCAGTACTTC
V gene: TRBV7-3; J gene: TRBJ2-3; clone size: few; D gene: TRBD2; CDR3 protein: CASSFSGSGTDTQYF; CDR3 DNA: TGTGCCAGCAGCTTTAGCGGGAGCGGCACAGATACGCAGTATTTT
V gene: TRBV6-5; J gene: TRBJ1-1; clone size: .; D gene: TRBD1; CDR3 protein: CASAPGTANTEAFF; CDR3 DNA: TGTGCCAGCGCTCCCGGGACAGCGAACACTGAAGCTTTCTTT
V gene: TRBV12-3/TRBV12-4; J gene: TRBJ2-7; clone size: few; D gene: TRBD2; CDR3 protein: CASKGVGREDEQYF; CDR3 DNA: TGTGCCAGCAAGGGCGTTGGGCGGGAGGACGAGCAGTACTTC
V gene: TRBV27; J gene: TRBJ2-1; clone size: few; D gene: .; CDR3 protein: CATRGGGTLWGNEQFF; CDR3 DNA: TGTGCCACTCGGGGTGGCGGGACCCTTTGGGGGAATGAGCAGTTCTTC
V gene: TRBV6-2/TRBV6-3; J gene: TRBJ2-3; clone size: .; D gene: .; CDR3 protein: CASMRGDTQYF; CDR3 DNA: TGTGCCAGCATGAGGGGGGATACGCAGTATTTT
V gene: TRBV7-3; J gene: TRBJ1-1; clone size: .; D gene: TRBD1; CDR3 protein: CASSEGTGKAFF; CDR3 DNA: TGTGCCAGCAGCGAAGGGACAGGTAAAGCTTTCTTT
V gene: TRBV10-3; J gene: TRBJ1-2; clone size: .; D gene: .; CDR3 protein: CAISDLRAEYGYTF; CDR3 DNA: TGTGCCATCAGTGACTTAAGGGCAGAGTATGGCTACACCTTC
V gene: TRBV5-1; J gene: TRBJ2-3; clone size: .; D gene: TRBD2; CDR3 protein: CASSLAGGAPPDTQYF; CDR3 DNA: TGCGCCAGCAGCTTGGCCGGGGGGGCACCACCAGATACGCAGTATTTT
V gene: TRBV7-2; J gene: TRBJ1-5; clone size: .; D gene: .; CDR3 protein: CASSSDGISNQPQHF; CDR3 DNA: TGTGCCAGCAGCTCCGACGGTATTAGCAATCAGCCCCAGCATTTT
V gene: TRBV4-3; J gene: TRBJ2-5; clone size: .; D gene: TRBD2; CDR3 protein: CASSQFRGGRETQYF; CDR3 DNA: TGCGCCAGCAGCCAATTTAGAGGCGGGAGAGAGACCCAGTACTTC
V gene: TRBV20-1; J gene: TRBJ2-3; clone size: few; D gene: .; CDR3 protein: CSARKAHTDTQYF; CDR3 DNA: TGCAGTGCTAGGAAGGCGCACACAGATACGCAGTATTTT
V gene: TRBV20-1; J gene: TRBJ2-7; clone size: many; D gene: TRBD2; CDR3 protein: CSVWSSGQSSYEQYF; CDR3 DNA: TGCAGTGTATGGTCTAGCGGGCAAAGCTCCTACGAGCAGTACTTC
V gene: TRBV7-2; J gene: TRBJ2-3; clone size: .; D gene: TRBD2; CDR3 protein: CASSFRGGRDYTPDTQYF; CDR3 DNA: TGTGCCAGCAGTTTTAGGGGTGGACGGGACTACACACCAGATACGCAGTATTTT
V gene: TRBV6-2/TRBV6-3; J gene: TRBJ1-3; clone size: many; D gene: .; CDR3 protein: CASSRGEPGNTIYF; CDR3 DNA: TGTGCCAGCAGCCGCGGTGAACCTGGAAACACCATATATTTT
V gene: TRBV7-3; J gene: TRBJ1-1; clone size: .; D gene: TRBD1; CDR3 protein: CASSLNRGLRAFF; CDR3 DNA: TGTGCCAGCAGCTTAAATAGGGGGCTGCGAGCTTTCTTT
V gene: TRBV4-1; J gene: TRBJ2-1; clone size: .; D gene: .; CDR3 protein: CASRPEGSGNEQFF; CDR3 DNA: TGCGCCAGCAGACCCGAGGGGAGCGGCAATGAGCAGTTCTTC
V gene: TRBV7-3; J gene: TRBJ2-6; clone size: .; D gene: .; CDR3 protein: CASSLRSSGANVLTF; CDR3 DNA: TGTGCCAGCAGCTTGCGCAGCTCTGGGGCCAACGTCCTGACTTTC
V gene: TRBV2; J gene: TRBJ1-2; clone size: .; D gene: TRBD1; CDR3 protein: CASPEGAGNYGYTF; CDR3 DNA: TGTGCCAGCCCCGAGGGGGCAGGGAACTATGGCTACACCTTC
V gene: TRBV6-2/TRBV6-3; J gene: TRBJ2-3; clone size: .; D gene: .; CDR3 protein: CASSSWTESQYF; CDR3 DNA: TGTGCCAGCAGTTCGTGGACCGAGTCGCAGTATTTT
V gene: TRBV15; J gene: TRBJ1-1; clone size: few; D gene: .; CDR3 protein: CATSRDQVFLHTEAFF; CDR3 DNA: TGTGCCACCAGCAGAGATCAGGTTTTTTTGCACACTGAAGCTTTCTTT
V gene: TRBV4-2; J gene: TRBJ2-7; clone size: few; D gene: .; CDR3 protein: CASSQEVRGSYEQYF; CDR3 DNA: TGTGCCAGCAGCCAAGAGGTCCGAGGGTCCTACGAGCAGTACTTC
V gene: TRBV7-2; J gene: TRBJ1-5; clone size: .; D gene: TRBD1; CDR3 protein: CASSGIGGEQPQHF; CDR3 DNA: TGTGCCAGCAGCGGAATAGGGGGCGAGCAGCCCCAGCATTTT
V gene: TRBV6-6; J gene: TRBJ1-5; clone size: .; D gene: .; CDR3 protein: CASGTYNQPQHF; CDR3 DNA: TGTGCCAGCGGGACTTACAATCAGCCCCAGCATTTT
V gene: TRBV7-2; J gene: TRBJ2-5; clone size: .; D gene: .; CDR3 protein: CASSLRTIGGPQETQYF; CDR3 DNA: TGTGCCAGCAGCTTAAGGACTATCGGGGGGCCACAAGAGACCCAGTACTTC
V gene: TRBV6-1; J gene: TRBJ2-7; clone size: .; D gene: .; CDR3 protein: CASSVGGPDYEQYF; CDR3 DNA: TGTGCCAGCAGTGTAGGAGGACCTGACTACGAGCAGTACTTC
V gene: TRBV6-5; J gene: TRBJ2-2; clone size: few; D gene: .; CDR3 protein: CASSYSGGPGNTGELFF; CDR3 DNA: TGTGCCAGCAGTTACTCGGGGGGCCCGGGAAACACCGGGGAGCTGTTTTTT
V gene: TRBV2; J gene: TRBJ2-5; clone size: once; D gene: .; CDR3 protein: CASRWLQETQYF; CDR3 DNA: TGTGCCAGTCGATGGCTTCAAGAGACCCAGTACTTC
V gene: TRBV28; J gene: TRBJ1-1; clone size: few; D gene: .; CDR3 protein: CASSSSNTEAFF; CDR3 DNA: TGTGCCAGCAGTTCGTCCAACACTGAAGCTTTCTTT
V gene: TRBV29-1; J gene: TRBJ2-7; clone size: .; D gene: TRBD2; CDR3 protein: CSVRGSERGRGEQYF; CDR3 DNA: TGCAGCGTCCGAGGGTCGGAGCGGGGGCGGGGCGAGCAGTACTTC
V gene: TRBV9; J gene: TRBJ2-2; clone size: .; D gene: .; CDR3 protein: CASGSGFGELFF; CDR3 DNA: TGTGCCAGCGGATCAGGGTTCGGGGAGCTGTTTTTT
V gene: TRBV7-6; J gene: TRBJ2-3; clone size: few; D gene: .; CDR3 protein: CASSYISGLTDTQYF; CDR3 DNA: TGTGCCAGCAGCTATATTTCGGGGCTGACAGATACGCAGTATTTT
V gene: TRBV5-1; J gene: TRBJ1-1; clone size: .; D gene: .; CDR3 protein: CASSWGPPSSTEAFF; CDR3 DNA: TGCGCCAGCAGCTGGGGACCCCCATCGAGCACTGAAGCTTTCTTT
V gene: TRBV4-2; J gene: TRBJ2-1; clone size: few; D gene: .; CDR3 protein: CASSLETETAAYNEQFF; CDR3 DNA: TGTGCCAGCAGCCTAGAGACGGAGACCGCAGCCTACAATGAGCAGTTCTTC
V gene: TRBV29-1; J gene: TRBJ2-7; clone size: .; D gene: TRBD2; CDR3 protein: CSVEGAGVITQYF; CDR3 DNA: TGCAGCGTTGAAGGAGCGGGAGTGATCACGCAGTACTTC